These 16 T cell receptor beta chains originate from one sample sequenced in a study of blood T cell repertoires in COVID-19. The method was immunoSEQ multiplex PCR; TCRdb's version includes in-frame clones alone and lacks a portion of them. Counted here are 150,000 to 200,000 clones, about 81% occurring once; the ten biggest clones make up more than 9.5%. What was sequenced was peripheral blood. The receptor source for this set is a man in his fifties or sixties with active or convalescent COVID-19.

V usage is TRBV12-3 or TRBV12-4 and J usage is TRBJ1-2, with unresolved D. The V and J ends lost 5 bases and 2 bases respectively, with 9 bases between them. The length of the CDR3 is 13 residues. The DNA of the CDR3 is TGTGCCAGCAGTGCCGACTGGAACTATGGCTACACCTTC. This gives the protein CASSADWNYGYTF.

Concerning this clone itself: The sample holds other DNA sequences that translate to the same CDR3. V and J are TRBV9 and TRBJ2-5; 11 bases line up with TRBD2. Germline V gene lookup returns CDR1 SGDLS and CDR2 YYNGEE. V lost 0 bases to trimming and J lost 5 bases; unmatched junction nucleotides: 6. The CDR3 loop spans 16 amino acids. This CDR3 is CASSVGLAGGQETQYF. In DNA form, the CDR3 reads TGTGCCAGCAGCGTAGGGCTAGCGGGAGGCCAGGAGACCCAGTACTTC. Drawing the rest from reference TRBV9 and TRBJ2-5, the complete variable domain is DSGVTQTPKHLITATGQRVTLRCSPRSGDLSVYWYQQSLDQGLQFLIQYYNGEERAKGNILERFSAQQFPDLHSELNLSSLELGDSALYFCASSVGLAGGQETQYFGPGTRLLVL.

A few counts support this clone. CDR3 in amino acids: CASSLEGALYGYTF. As DNA, the CDR3 is TGCGCCAGCAGCTTGGAAGGGGCCCTCTATGGCTACACCTTC. This chain joins TRBV5-1 and TRBJ1-2, with D maybe TRBD1 (5 bases). The CDR3 runs 14 residues. Germline loops: CDR1 SGHRS, CDR2 YFSETQ. The V and J ends lost 0 bases and 4 bases respectively, with 10 bases between them.

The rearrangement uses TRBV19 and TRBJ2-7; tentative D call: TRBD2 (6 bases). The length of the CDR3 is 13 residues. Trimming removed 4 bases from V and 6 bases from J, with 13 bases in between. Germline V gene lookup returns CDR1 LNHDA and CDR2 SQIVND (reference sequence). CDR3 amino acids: CASSSGAGREQYF. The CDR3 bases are TGTGCCAGTAGTAGCGGGGCAGGGCGCGAGCAGTACTTC. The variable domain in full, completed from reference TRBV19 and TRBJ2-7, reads DGGITQSPKYLFRKEGQNVTLSCEQNLNHDAMYWYRQDPGQGLRLIYYSQIVNDFQKGDIAEGYSVSREKKESFPLTVTSAQKNPTAFYLCASSSGAGREQYFGPGTRLTVT.

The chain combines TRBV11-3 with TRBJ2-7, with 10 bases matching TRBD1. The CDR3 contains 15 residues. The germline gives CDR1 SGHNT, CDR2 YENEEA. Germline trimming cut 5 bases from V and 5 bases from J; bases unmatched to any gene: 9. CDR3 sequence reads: CASSARTGGIDEQYF. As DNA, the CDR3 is TGTGCCAGCAGCGCCCGGACAGGGGGAATCGACGAGCAGTACTTC.

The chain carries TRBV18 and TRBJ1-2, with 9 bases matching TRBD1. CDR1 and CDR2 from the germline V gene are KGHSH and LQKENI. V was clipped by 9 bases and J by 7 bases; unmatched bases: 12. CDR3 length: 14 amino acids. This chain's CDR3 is CASRTGGASSGYTF. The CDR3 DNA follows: TGTGCCAGTCGTACAGGGGGCGCGAGCTCTGGCTACACCTTC. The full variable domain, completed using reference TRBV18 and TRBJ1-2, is NAGVMQNPRHLVRRRGQEARLRCSPMKGHSHVYWYRQLPEEGLKFMVYLQKENIIDESGMPKERFSAEFPKEGPSILRIQQVVRGDSAAYFCASRTGGASSGYTFGSGTRLTVV.

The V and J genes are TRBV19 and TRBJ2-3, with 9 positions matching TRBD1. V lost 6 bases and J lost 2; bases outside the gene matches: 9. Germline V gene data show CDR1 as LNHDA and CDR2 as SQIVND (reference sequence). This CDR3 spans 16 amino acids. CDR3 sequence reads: CASRAGQGTHTDTQYF. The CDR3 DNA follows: TGTGCCAGTAGGGCGGGACAGGGAACGCACACAGATACGCAGTATTTT.

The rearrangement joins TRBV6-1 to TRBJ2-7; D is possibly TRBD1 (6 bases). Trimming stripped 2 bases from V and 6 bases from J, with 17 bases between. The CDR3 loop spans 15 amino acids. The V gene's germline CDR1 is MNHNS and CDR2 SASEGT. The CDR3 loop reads CASSEFWDNLSEQYF. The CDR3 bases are TGTGCCAGCAGTGAATTTTGGGACAACCTTTCCGAGCAGTACTTC.

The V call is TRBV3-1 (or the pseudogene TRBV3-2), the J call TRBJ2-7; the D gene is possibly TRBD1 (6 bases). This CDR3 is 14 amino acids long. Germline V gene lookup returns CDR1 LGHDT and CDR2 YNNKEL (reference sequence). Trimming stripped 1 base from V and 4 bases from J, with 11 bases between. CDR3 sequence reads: CASSQVGTRYEQYF. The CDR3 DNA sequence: TGTGCCAGCAGCCAAGTCGGGACACGTTACGAGCAGTACTTC.

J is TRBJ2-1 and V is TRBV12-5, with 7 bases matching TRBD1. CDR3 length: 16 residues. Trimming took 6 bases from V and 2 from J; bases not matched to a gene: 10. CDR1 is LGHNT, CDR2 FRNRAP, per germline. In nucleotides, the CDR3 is TGTGCTAGTGGCTTAGGACAGGCCAACACCTACAATGAGCAGTTCTTC. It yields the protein CASGLGQANTYNEQFF.

This CDR3 is CASSHGNLRNTIYF. The CDR3 bases are TGTGCCAGCAGTCACGGGAATTTAAGGAACACCATATATTTT. V is TRBV6-6 and J is TRBJ1-3; no clear D gene. The length of the CDR3 is 14 residues. In germline, CDR1 is MNHNY, CDR2 SVGAGI (reference sequence). V lost 5 bases and J 7 bases, leaving 15 bases between the germline ends.

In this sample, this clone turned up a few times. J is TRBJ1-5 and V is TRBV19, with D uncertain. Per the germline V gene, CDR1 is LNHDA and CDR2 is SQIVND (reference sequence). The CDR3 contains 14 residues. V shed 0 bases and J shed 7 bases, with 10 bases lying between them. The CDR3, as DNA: TGTGCCAGTAGTATAGATTCGGGGAGGCAGCCCCAGCATTTT. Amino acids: CASSIDSGRQPQHF.

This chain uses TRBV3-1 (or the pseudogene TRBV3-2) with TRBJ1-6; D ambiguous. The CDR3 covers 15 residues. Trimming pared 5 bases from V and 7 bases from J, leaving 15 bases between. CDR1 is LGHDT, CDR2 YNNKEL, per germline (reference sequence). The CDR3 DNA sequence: TGTGCCAGCAGCGAAGTAGGCGGAGAGAATTCACCCCTCCACTTT. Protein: CASSEVGGENSPLHF.

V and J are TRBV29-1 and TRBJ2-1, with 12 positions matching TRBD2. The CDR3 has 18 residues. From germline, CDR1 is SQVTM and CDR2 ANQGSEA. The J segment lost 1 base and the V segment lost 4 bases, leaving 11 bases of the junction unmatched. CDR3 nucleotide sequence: TGCAGCGTTGGCGGGCTAGCGGGGGGGCTTAGGTCCTACAATGAGCAGTTCTTC. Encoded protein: CSVGGLAGGLRSYNEQFF.

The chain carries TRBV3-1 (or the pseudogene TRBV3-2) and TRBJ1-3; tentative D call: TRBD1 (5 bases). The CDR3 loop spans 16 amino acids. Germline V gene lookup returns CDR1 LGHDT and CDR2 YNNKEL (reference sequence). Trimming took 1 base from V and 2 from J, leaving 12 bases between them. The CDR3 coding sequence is TGTGCCAGCAGCCAAGTTTTCAGGGTCGCTGGAAACACCATATATTTT. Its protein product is CASSQVFRVAGNTIYF.

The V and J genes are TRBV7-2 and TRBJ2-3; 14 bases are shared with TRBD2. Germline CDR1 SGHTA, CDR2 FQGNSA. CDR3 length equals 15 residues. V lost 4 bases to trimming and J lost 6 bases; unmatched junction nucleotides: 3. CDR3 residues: CASSSGLAGVDTQYF. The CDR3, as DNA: TGTGCCAGCAGCTCGGGACTAGCGGGAGTGGATACGCAGTATTTT. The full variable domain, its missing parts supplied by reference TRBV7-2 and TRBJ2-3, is GAGVSQSPSNKVTEKGKDVELRCDPISGHTALYWYRQSLGQGLEFLIYFQGNSAPDKSGLPSDRFSAERTGGSVSTLTIQRTQQEDSAVYLCASSSGLAGVDTQYFGPGTRLTVL.